This is a list of T cell receptor beta chains from one sample in a study of siplizumab effects on memory and regulatory T cells. The protocol was immunoSEQ multiplex PCR, while the TCRdb copy is restricted to in-frame clones and leaves out a portion. The sample consists of roughly 75,000 clones, around 93% of them appearing once. Sample: CD8+ T cells sorted from blood. The receptors originated from a human donor in good health. The CDR3 runs from the conserved cysteine through the conserved F or W. Fields, in order: clone size, V gene, D gene, J gene, CDR3 protein, CDR3 DNA. D genes are given only for firm matches. Not every row has a clone size; where given, it reads once, few, many or a size class.

clone size: few
V gene: TRBV9
D gene: NA
J gene: TRBJ1-1
CDR3 protein: CASSVDPYQEAFF
CDR3 DNA: TGTGCCAGCAGCGTAGATCCCTACCAAGAAGCTTTCTTT

clone size: NA
V gene: TRBV11-3
D gene: TRBD2
J gene: TRBJ2-3
CDR3 protein: CASSSGGGTTDTQYF
CDR3 DNA: TGTGCCAGCAGCTCAGGCGGGGGGACCACAGATACGCAGTATTTT

clone size: NA
V gene: TRBV5-1
D gene: NA
J gene: TRBJ2-1
CDR3 protein: CASSLGQSSYNEQFF
CDR3 DNA: TGCGCCAGCAGCTTGGGCCAAAGCTCCTACAATGAGCAGTTCTTC

clone size: NA
V gene: TRBV9
D gene: NA
J gene: TRBJ2-1
CDR3 protein: CASSVAGESSYNEQFF
CDR3 DNA: TGTGCCAGCAGCGTAGCCGGAGAGAGCTCCTACAATGAGCAGTTCTTC

clone size: NA
V gene: TRBV6-5
D gene: NA
J gene: TRBJ1-2
CDR3 protein: CATDDGNYGYTF
CDR3 DNA: TGTGCCACCGACGACGGCAACTATGGCTACACCTTC

clone size: NA
V gene: TRBV27
D gene: NA
J gene: TRBJ2-7
CDR3 protein: CASSLGRDYEQYF
CDR3 DNA: TGTGCCAGCAGTTTAGGCAGGGATTACGAGCAGTACTTC

clone size: NA
V gene: TRBV18
D gene: NA
J gene: TRBJ2-3
CDR3 protein: CASSPRTDTQYF
CDR3 DNA: TGTGCCAGCTCACCACGCACAGATACGCAGTATTTT

clone size: NA
V gene: TRBV7-2
D gene: NA
J gene: TRBJ2-2
CDR3 protein: CASSPRYTSTGELFF
CDR3 DNA: TGTGCCAGCAGCCCCCGATATACTAGCACCGGGGAGCTGTTTTTT

clone size: NA
V gene: TRBV19
D gene: NA
J gene: TRBJ1-1
CDR3 protein: CAVAAIPEAFF
CDR3 DNA: TGTGCCGTGGCGGCTATCCCTGAAGCTTTCTTT

clone size: NA
V gene: TRBV28
D gene: NA
J gene: TRBJ1-3
CDR3 protein: CASSLAGGNTIYF
CDR3 DNA: TGTGCCAGCAGTTTGGCGGGTGGAAACACCATATATTTT

clone size: NA
V gene: TRBV2
D gene: NA
J gene: TRBJ2-1
CDR3 protein: CARSHKGLGYNEQFF
CDR3 DNA: TGTGCCAGAAGCCATAAGGGACTGGGCTACAATGAGCAGTTCTTC

clone size: NA
V gene: TRBV7-9
D gene: TRBD2
J gene: TRBJ2-1
CDR3 protein: CASSPEGRGGDEQFF
CDR3 DNA: TGTGCCAGCAGCCCGGAGGGGCGGGGGGGCGATGAGCAGTTCTTC

clone size: NA
V gene: TRBV19
D gene: NA
J gene: TRBJ1-5
CDR3 protein: CASSIVDSGYGNQPQHF
CDR3 DNA: TGTGCCAGTAGTATAGTAGATTCCGGCTACGGTAATCAGCCCCAGCATTTT

clone size: NA
V gene: TRBV27
D gene: NA
J gene: TRBJ1-5
CDR3 protein: CASSFGTNQPQHF
CDR3 DNA: TGTGCCAGCAGTTTCGGCACAAATCAGCCCCAGCATTTT

clone size: once
V gene: TRBV6-1
D gene: NA
J gene: TRBJ1-1
CDR3 protein: CASKWENTEAFF
CDR3 DNA: TGTGCCAGCAAATGGGAAAACACTGAAGCTTTCTTT

clone size: NA
V gene: TRBV27
D gene: TRBD1
J gene: TRBJ1-1
CDR3 protein: CASSQGGLNTEAFF
CDR3 DNA: TGTGCCAGCAGCCAGGGGGGGCTGAACACTGAAGCTTTCTTT

clone size: NA
V gene: TRBV7-9
D gene: NA
J gene: TRBJ1-5
CDR3 protein: CASRLSNQPQHF
CDR3 DNA: TGTGCCAGCAGGTTAAGCAATCAGCCCCAGCATTTT

clone size: NA
V gene: TRBV27
D gene: NA
J gene: TRBJ1-4
CDR3 protein: CASSSGLLNEKLFF
CDR3 DNA: TGTGCCAGCAGTTCGGGACTCCTTAATGAAAAACTGTTTTTT